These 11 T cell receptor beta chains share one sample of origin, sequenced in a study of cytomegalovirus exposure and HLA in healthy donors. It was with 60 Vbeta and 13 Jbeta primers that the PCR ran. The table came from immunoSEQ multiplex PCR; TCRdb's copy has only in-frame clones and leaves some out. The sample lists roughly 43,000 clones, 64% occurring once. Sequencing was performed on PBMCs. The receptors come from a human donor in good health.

For the CDR3, the DNA is TGTGCCAGCAGTTACTCCCTGGCAGGGCCCGGCGAGCAGTACTTC. Amino acids: CASSYSLAGPGEQYF. The chain has TRBV6-5 and TRBJ2-7; D is perhaps TRBD1 (5 bases). Germline CDR1 is MNHEY and CDR2 is SVGAGI. Trimming stripped 0 bases from V and 6 bases from J, with 15 bases between. The length of the CDR3 is 15 residues.

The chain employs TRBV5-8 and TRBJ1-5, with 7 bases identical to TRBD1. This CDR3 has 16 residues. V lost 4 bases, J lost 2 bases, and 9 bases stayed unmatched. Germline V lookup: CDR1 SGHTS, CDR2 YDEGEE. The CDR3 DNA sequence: TGTGCCAGCAGCCCTGGACAGGATAACGGCAATCAGCCCCAGCATTTT. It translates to CASSPGQDNGNQPQHF.

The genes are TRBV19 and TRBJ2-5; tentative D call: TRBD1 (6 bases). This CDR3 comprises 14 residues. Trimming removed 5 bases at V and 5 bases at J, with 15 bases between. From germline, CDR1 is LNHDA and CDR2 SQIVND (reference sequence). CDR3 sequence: CASSLTGTPETQYF. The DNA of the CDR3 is TGTGCCAGTAGTCTCACCGGGACACCGGAGACCCAGTACTTC. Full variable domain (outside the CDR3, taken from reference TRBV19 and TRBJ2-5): DGGITQSPKYLFRKEGQNVTLSCEQNLNHDAMYWYRQDPGQGLRLIYYSQIVNDFQKGDIAEGYSVSREKKESFPLTVTSAQKNPTAFYLCASSLTGTPETQYFGPGTRLLVL.

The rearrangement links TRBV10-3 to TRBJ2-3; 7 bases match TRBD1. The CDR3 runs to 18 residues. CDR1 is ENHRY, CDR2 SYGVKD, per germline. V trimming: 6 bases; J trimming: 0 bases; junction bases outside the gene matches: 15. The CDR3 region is CAIRPRGQRVTSTDTQYF. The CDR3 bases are TGTGCCATCAGGCCCCGGGGACAGCGAGTGACTAGCACAGATACGCAGTATTTT.

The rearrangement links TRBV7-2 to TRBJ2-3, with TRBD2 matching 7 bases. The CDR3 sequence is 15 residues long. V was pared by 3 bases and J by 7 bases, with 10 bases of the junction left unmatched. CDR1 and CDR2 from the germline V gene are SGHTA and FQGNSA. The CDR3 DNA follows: TGTGCCAGCAGCTTCCAGAGCGGGGCAGGAAATACGCAGTATTTT. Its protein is CASSFQSGAGNTQYF.

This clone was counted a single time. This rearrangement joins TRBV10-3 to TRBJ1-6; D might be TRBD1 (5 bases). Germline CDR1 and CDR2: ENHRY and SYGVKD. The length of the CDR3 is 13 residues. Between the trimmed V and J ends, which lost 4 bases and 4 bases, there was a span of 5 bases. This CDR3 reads CAISGTYNSPLHF. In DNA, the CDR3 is TGTGCCATCAGTGGGACATATAATTCACCCCTCCACTTT.

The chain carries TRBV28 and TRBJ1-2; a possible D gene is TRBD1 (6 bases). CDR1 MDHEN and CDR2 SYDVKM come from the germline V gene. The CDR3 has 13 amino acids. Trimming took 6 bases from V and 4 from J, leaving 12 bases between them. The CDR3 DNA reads TGTGCCAGCAGCCCCACAGGGCCCTATGGCTACACCTTC. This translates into CASSPTGPYGYTF.

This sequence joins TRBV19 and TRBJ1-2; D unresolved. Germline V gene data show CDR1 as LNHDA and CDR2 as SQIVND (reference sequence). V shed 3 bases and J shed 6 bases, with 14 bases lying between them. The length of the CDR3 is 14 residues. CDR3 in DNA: TGTGCCAGTAGTATCAGATATCAGTTCGATGGCTACACCTTC. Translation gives CASSIRYQFDGYTF.

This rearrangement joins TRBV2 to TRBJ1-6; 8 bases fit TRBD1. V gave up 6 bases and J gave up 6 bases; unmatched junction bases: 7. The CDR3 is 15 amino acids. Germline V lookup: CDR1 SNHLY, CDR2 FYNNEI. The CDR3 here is CASRETGVGNSPLHF. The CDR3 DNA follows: TGTGCCAGCAGGGAGACAGGGGTCGGTAATTCACCCCTCCACTTT.

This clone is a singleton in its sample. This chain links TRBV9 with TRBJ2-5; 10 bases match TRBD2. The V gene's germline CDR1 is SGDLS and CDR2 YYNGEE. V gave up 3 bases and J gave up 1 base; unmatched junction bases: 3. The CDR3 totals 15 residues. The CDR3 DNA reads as TGTGCCAGCAGCGCCCCTAGCGGGGGCCAAGAGACCCAGTACTTC. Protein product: CASSAPSGGQETQYF.

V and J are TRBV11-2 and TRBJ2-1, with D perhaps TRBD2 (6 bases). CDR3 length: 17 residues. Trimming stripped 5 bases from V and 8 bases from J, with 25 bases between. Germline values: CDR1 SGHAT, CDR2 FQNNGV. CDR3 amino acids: CASSLRDSRVRSDEQFF. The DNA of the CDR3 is TGTGCCAGCAGCCTTCGGGACTCCCGGGTCCGGAGTGATGAGCAGTTCTTC.